A single sample gave rise to the 26 T cell receptor beta chains below, sequenced in a study of cytomegalovirus exposure and HLA in healthy donors. The PCR made use of 60 Vbeta and 13 Jbeta primers. Assay: immunoSEQ multiplex PCR; the TCRdb copy retains only in-frame clones and omits some. This sample has 95,000 to 100,000 clones; over 8% occur once, and the top ten carry 5.1%. The material sequenced was PBMCs. The source of these receptors is a man between 50 and 59 years old in good health and CMV-seropositive.

This clone occurred a few times. The V gene is TRBV18, the J gene TRBJ2-3, with 12 bases lining up with TRBD2. V shed 2 bases and J 4 bases; nucleotides not matched to a gene: 7. The CDR3 covers 17 residues. Germline CDR1 and CDR2: KGHSH and LQKENI. The CDR3 loop reads CASSPNRLAGVSDTQYF. CDR3 in DNA: TGTGCCAGCTCACCAAACAGACTAGCGGGAGTCTCAGATACGCAGTATTTT.

This clone was seen at least ten times. The chain recombines TRBV30 with TRBJ2-1, with TRBD2 identical over 9 bases. Germline CDR1 reads GTSNPN; CDR2 reads SVGIG (reference sequence). This CDR3 region has 15 residues. The V segment lost 2 bases and the J segment 6 bases; nucleotides outside the gene matches: 8. The CDR3 nucleotides read TGTGCCTGGAGTCGGCTAGCGGGAAGGGTCAATGAGCAGTTCTTC. It is translated as CAWSRLAGRVNEQFF.

In its sample, this clone was seen a few times. The chain has TRBV27 and TRBJ2-1; D gene unclear. The germline V and J ends were trimmed by 3 bases and 8 bases, with 14 bases remaining between them. Per the germline V gene, CDR1 is MNHEY and CDR2 is SMNVEV (reference sequence). CDR3 length: 14 residues. The CDR3 nucleotides are TGTGCCAGCAGTTTTACCAGGATAACCGATGAGCAGTTCTTC. The encoded protein is CASSFTRITDEQFF.

J is TRBJ2-5 and V is TRBV6-6, with 8 positions matching TRBD2. Trimming took 0 bases from V and 2 from J; bases not matched to a gene: 2. CDR3 size: 15 residues. Per the germline V gene, CDR1 is MNHNY and CDR2 is SVGAGI (reference sequence). The CDR3 DNA follows: TGTGCCAGCAGTTACTCGATAGCGGGACAAGAGACCCAGTACTTC. Protein sequence: CASSYSIAGQETQYF.

This chain uses TRBV19 with TRBJ2-7, with D possibly TRBD1 on 6 matching bases. The CDR3 consists of 16 residues. The germline V and J ends were trimmed by 5 bases and 0 bases, with 17 bases remaining between them. The V gene's germline CDR1 is LNHDA and CDR2 SQIVND (reference sequence). CDR3 sequence: CASSVSTGIRSYEQYF. CDR3 in DNA: TGTGCCAGTAGTGTCTCTACAGGGATTCGCTCCTACGAGCAGTACTTC.

This clone was detected a few times. V and J are TRBV28 and TRBJ2-1, with D possibly matching TRBD1 (6 bases). Germline V CDR1 and CDR2: MDHEN, SYDVKM. The V gene lost 5 bases and the J gene lost 3 bases, with 11 bases spanning the gap. This CDR3 region has 14 residues. CDR3 loop: CASSHKDSYNEQFF. In DNA form, the CDR3 reads TGTGCCAGCAGTCATAAGGACAGCTACAATGAGCAGTTCTTC.

This clone was recorded a few times. The chain recombines TRBV6-5 with TRBJ1-1; TRBD1 matches 7 bases. V trimming: 0 bases; J trimming: 1 base; junction bases outside the gene matches: 2. CDR3 length equals 15 residues. CDR1 is MNHEY and CDR2 is SVGAGI in the germline V gene. CDR3 sequence reads: CASSYSPGGNTEAFF. CDR3 in DNA: TGTGCCAGCAGTTACTCACCAGGGGGGAACACTGAAGCTTTCTTT.

This clone was counted at least ten times. The CDR3 loop reads CASSQDRGSGANVLTF. For the CDR3, the DNA is TGTGCCAGCAGCCAAGACAGGGGGTCTGGGGCCAACGTCCTGACTTTC. V gene TRBV4-2 combines with J gene TRBJ2-6; 7 nucleotides align to TRBD1. This CDR3 spans 16 amino acids. Germline-derived CDR1 and CDR2 are LGHNA and YNFKEQ. V dropped 0 bases and J dropped 1; count of bases not matched to a gene: 0.

This clone was found a few times. The chain uses TRBV5-6 and TRBJ2-1; 9 bases align to TRBD2. V lost 1 base and J lost 3; bases outside the gene matches: 8. The CDR3 loop spans 17 amino acids. Germline CDR1 is SGHDT and CDR2 is YYEEEE. The CDR3 here is CASSLNLAGAIYNEQFF. CDR3 nucleotides: TGTGCCAGCAGCTTGAACTTAGCGGGAGCCATCTACAATGAGCAGTTCTTC.

The chain is built from TRBV6-5 and TRBJ2-1; TRBD2 matches 7 bases. This CDR3 region has 15 residues. Germline V lookup: CDR1 MNHEY, CDR2 SVGAGI. J gave up 3 bases and V 2 bases, and 4 bases lay outside the gene matches. The CDR3 nucleotides read TGTGCCAGCAGTTACGGGGGGAGGGGCTACAATGAGCAGTTCTTC. This sequence encodes CASSYGGRGYNEQFF.

The J gene is TRBJ1-5, the V gene TRBV10-3; D gene uncertain. This CDR3 is 14 amino acids long. Germline V gene data show CDR1 as ENHRY and CDR2 as SYGVKD. V lost 0 bases, J lost 5 bases, and 8 bases lay in between. CDR3 nucleotides: TGTGCCATCAGTGAGTCCGGAGGCGATCAGCCCCAGCATTTT. Translating gives CAISESGGDQPQHF.

This clone was counted between two and nine times. This chain links TRBV4-1 with TRBJ2-1, with 8 bases that match TRBD2. This CDR3 is 15 amino acids long. With V trimmed by 2 bases and J by 2 bases, 2 bases remained unmatched. The germline CDR1 and CDR2 sequences are MGHRA and YSYEKL. Here the CDR3 DNA reads TGCGCCAGCAGCCAACTAGCGGGCCCCTACAATGAGCAGTTCTTC. Translated: CASSQLAGPYNEQFF.

Only a few counts were recorded for this clone. V is TRBV29-1 and J is TRBJ1-5; TRBD1 agrees at 8 bases. The germline CDR1 and CDR2 sequences are SQVTM and ANQGSEA. V dropped 6 bases and J dropped 3; count of bases not matched to a gene: 7. The CDR3 is 14 residues long. In DNA, the CDR3 is TGCAGCGTAGTATCAGGGGGCCTCAATCAGCCCCAGCATTTT. Translated, it gives CSVVSGGLNQPQHF.

The rearrangement joins TRBV30 to TRBJ2-5, with D perhaps TRBD1 (5 bases). The CDR3 runs to 13 residues. Germline V CDR1 and CDR2: GTSNPN, SVGIG (reference sequence). V was clipped by 1 base and J by 2 bases, with 8 bases between them. The chain's CDR3 is CAWSDRYQETQYF. Here the CDR3 DNA reads TGTGCCTGGAGTGACAGGTATCAAGAGACCCAGTACTTC.

As concerns this clone: A read error may explain this, as a much larger clone is one base away. The chain joins TRBV11-3 to TRBJ2-6; TRBD2 aligns across 8 bases. This CDR3 has 16 amino acids. Germline V CDR1 and CDR2: SGHNT, YENEEA. Unmatched junction bases numbered 6, after V lost 6 bases and J lost 2 bases. CDR3 region: CASRLGGAAGANVLTF. The CDR3, as DNA: TGTGCCAGCAGGCTCGGGGGGGCCGCTGGGGCCAACGTCCTGACTTTC.

This clone was picked up a small number of times. V and J are TRBV2 and TRBJ1-5; TRBD1 matches at 10 bases. The germline CDR1 and CDR2 sequences are SNHLY and FYNNEI. V lost 6 bases, J lost 4 bases, and 6 bases stayed unmatched. The CDR3 totals 15 residues. CDR3 bases: TGTGCCAGCAGGCCGGGACAGGGGAGAAATCAGCCCCAGCATTTT. Its protein is CASRPGQGRNQPQHF.

This clone was counted a few times. V is TRBV5-1 and J is TRBJ2-3; 11 nucleotides line up with TRBD2. CDR1 is SGHRS, CDR2 YFSETQ, per germline. The V and J ends lost 0 bases and 2 bases, in that order; junction bases with no gene match: 2. The CDR3 has 16 amino acids. CDR3 sequence reads: CASSLGTSGLTDTQYF. The CDR3 region has the DNA TGCGCCAGCAGCTTGGGGACTAGCGGGCTCACAGATACGCAGTATTTT.

This clone was seen a few times. This rearrangement joins TRBV27 to TRBJ1-2; D is undetermined. Germline lookup yields CDR1 MNHEY and CDR2 SMNVEV (reference sequence). V lost 5 bases, J lost 1 base, and 14 bases lay in between. CDR3 size: 15 residues. The CDR3 DNA reads TGTGCCAGCAGTCCCCGGGGAGGACTTAACTATGGCTACACCTTC. It yields the protein CASSPRGGLNYGYTF.

The chain uses TRBV28 and TRBJ1-5, with a possible D match to TRBD1 (6 bases). Germline V CDR1 and CDR2: MDHEN, SYDVKM. The V end was cut by 1 base, the J end by 4 bases, with 20 bases between. The CDR3 extends over 18 amino acids. CDR3 in amino acids: CASSLFRDTLGENQPQHF. Written as DNA, the CDR3 is TGTGCCAGCAGTTTATTTCGGGACACTCTTGGGGAGAATCAGCCCCAGCATTTT.

V usage is TRBV29-1 and J usage is TRBJ1-2, with D perhaps TRBD1 (5 bases). Germline loops: CDR1 SQVTM, CDR2 ANQGSEA. Trimming took 7 bases from V and 4 from J, leaving 13 bases between them. The CDR3 length is 12 residues. This chain's CDR3 is CSANPDSYGYTF. Here the CDR3 DNA reads TGCAGCGCCAATCCCGACAGCTATGGCTACACCTTC.

This clone appeared a few times. The V gene is TRBV18, the J gene TRBJ2-1, with a weak D call TRBD2 (5 bases). V lost 1 base and J 3 bases, leaving 10 bases between the germline ends. The CDR3 runs 15 residues. CDR1 and CDR2 from the germline V gene are KGHSH and LQKENI. The CDR3 DNA reads as TGTGCCAGCTCACCACTGAGCGGATTCTACAATGAGCAGTTCTTC. Its protein is CASSPLSGFYNEQFF.

This clone has just a few counts. V gene TRBV2 combines with J gene TRBJ2-1; TRBD2 agrees at 11 bases. CDR3 length: 16 amino acids. V lost 5 bases, J lost 3 bases, and 6 bases stayed unmatched. CDR1 SNHLY and CDR2 FYNNEI come from the germline V gene. This CDR3 is CASSPMTSGNYNEQFF. The CDR3, as DNA: TGTGCCAGCAGTCCCATGACTAGCGGGAACTACAATGAGCAGTTCTTC.

This clone showed up just a few times. The chain couples TRBV28 to TRBJ2-2, with TRBD2 matching 11 bases. V lost 3 bases and J lost 2; bases outside the gene matches: 5. This CDR3 spans 17 amino acids. Germline CDR1 MDHEN, CDR2 SYDVKM. CDR3 sequence reads: CASSLYTSGSNTGELFF. CDR3 coding DNA: TGTGCCAGCAGTTTGTACACTAGCGGGAGCAACACCGGGGAGCTGTTTTTT.

This clone was recorded a few times. In DNA form, the CDR3 reads TGTGCTAGTGGTTTGGGGACAGGGATACATGAGCAGTTCTTC. Amino acids: CASGLGTGIHEQFF. The rearrangement links TRBV12-5 to TRBJ2-1, with TRBD1 matching 8 bases. V was clipped by 1 base and J by 8 bases; unmatched bases: 4. The CDR3 has 14 amino acids. The V gene's germline CDR1 is LGHNT and CDR2 FRNRAP. Supplemented by reference TRBV12-5 and TRBJ2-1, the full variable domain reads DARVTQTPRHKVTEMGQEVTMRCQPILGHNTVFWYRQTMMQGLELLAYFRNRAPLDDSGMPKDRFSAEMPDATLATLKIQPSEPRDSAVYFCASGLGTGIHEQFFGPGTRLTVL.

This clone appeared a few times. The rearrangement joins TRBV18 to TRBJ1-1; TRBD1 aligns across 7 bases. V lost 3 bases, J lost 5 bases, and 6 bases stayed unmatched. CDR3 size: 14 residues. Germline V gives CDR1 KGHSH, CDR2 LQKENI. In DNA form, the CDR3 reads TGTGCCAGCTCACCTATTACAGGGGAGACTGAAGCTTTCTTT. The encoded protein is CASSPITGETEAFF. Based on the CDR3 plus reference TRBV18 and TRBJ1-1, the full variable domain is NAGVMQNPRHLVRRRGQEARLRCSPMKGHSHVYWYRQLPEEGLKFMVYLQKENIIDESGMPKERFSAEFPKEGPSILRIQQVVRGDSAAYFCASSPITGETEAFFGQGTRLTVV.

This clone has more than one count but fewer than ten. The chain recombines TRBV4-1 with TRBJ2-7; no clear D. The germline V gene encodes CDR1 MGHRA and CDR2 YSYEKL. This CDR3 has 14 residues. V was trimmed by 1 base and J by 2 bases, leaving 9 bases between them. The CDR3 DNA reads TGCGCCAGCAGCCAAGGGTCAGATACCTACGAGCAGTACTTC. Its translation is CASSQGSDTYEQYF.